These T cell receptor beta chains were read from a single sample in a study of OX40 agonist ivuxolimab in advanced cancers. The data were produced by immunoSEQ multiplex PCR, yet TCRdb's version contains in-frame clones alone and is incomplete. There are around 49,000 clones in the sample; over 65% occur only once, and over 14% lies in the top ten. Source: CD4+ or CD8+ T cells sorted from blood, taken in a trial of the OX40 agonist ivuxolimab. These receptors were collected from an adult with an advanced solid tumor such as melanoma, head and neck, liver or kidney cancer. Each CDR3 is given with its conserved first and last residue. D genes are given only for firm matches. The listing skips clone size in some rows; elsewhere it reads once, few, many or a size class.

>NA|TRBJ2-7|TRBV28|NA
CASSHGVEQYF
TGTGCCAGCAGTCACGGGGTCGAGCAGTACTTC
>NA|TRBJ2-7|TRBV4-3|TRBD2
CASSQDTGGEQYF
TGCGCCAGCAGCCAAGATACGGGGGGCGAGCAGTACTTC
>NA|TRBJ2-3|TRBV28|NA
CASRRSDTQYF
TGTGCCAGCAGGCGTTCAGATACGCAGTATTTT
>NA|TRBJ1-1|TRBV4-3|NA
CASSQDIGIAEAFF
TGCGCCAGCAGCCAAGATATAGGGATAGCTGAAGCTTTCTTT
>NA|TRBJ2-7|TRBV7-9|NA
CASSGGLTGSYEQYF
TGTGCCAGCAGCGGGGGCCTGACGGGCTCCTACGAGCAGTACTTC
>NA|TRBJ1-2|TRBV4-1|TRBD1
CASSQDGTGLYGYTF
TGCGCCAGCAGCCAAGACGGGACAGGGCTCTATGGCTACACCTTC
>NA|TRBJ2-7|TRBV10-3|NA
CAISPSAAYEQYF
TGTGCCATCTCCCCTAGCGCAGCCTACGAGCAGTACTTC
>few|TRBJ2-7|TRBV4-1|NA
CASSPSPGSRDEQYF
TGCGCCAGCAGCCCCTCCCCAGGGTCGCGCGACGAGCAGTACTTC
>NA|TRBJ2-1|TRBV27|NA
CAAATAYNEQFF
TGTGCAGCCGCTACGGCGTACAATGAGCAGTTCTTC
>NA|TRBJ2-7|TRBV11-2|NA
CASSTRGPRLGWGSYEQYF
TGTGCCAGCAGCACCCGAGGCCCCCGACTAGGGTGGGGCTCCTACGAGCAGTACTTC
>NA|TRBJ2-7|TRBV29-1|NA
CSVARGGAYEQYF
TGCAGCGTTGCGAGGGGGGGAGCCTACGAGCAGTACTTC
>NA|TRBJ2-7|TRBV11-2|TRBD2
CASSLGLAPYEQYF
TGTGCCAGCAGCTTAGGACTAGCCCCCTACGAGCAGTACTTC
>once|TRBJ2-1|TRBV2|TRBD1
CASAEDRVKNEQFF
TGTGCCAGCGCAGAGGACAGGGTCAAGAATGAGCAGTTCTTC
>NA|TRBJ2-5|TRBV21-1|NA
CASSNLRDREETQYF
TGTGCCAGCAGCAATCTCCGGGACAGAGAAGAGACCCAGTACTTC
>NA|TRBJ1-5|TRBV6-1|TRBD1
CASSALRGQRQPQHF
TGTGCCAGCAGTGCCCTAAGGGGGCAACGGCAGCCCCAGCATTTT
>NA|TRBJ2-7|TRBV9|TRBD2
CASSVGTSGSDDEQYF
TGTGCCAGCAGCGTAGGGACTAGCGGGAGTGACGACGAGCAGTACTTC
>NA|TRBJ2-2|TRBV4-3|NA
CASSQDLGTQGSGELFF
TGCGCCAGCAGCCAAGATTTGGGGACACAAGGATCCGGGGAGCTGTTTTTT
>NA|TRBJ1-1|TRBV11-3|NA
CASSLGIGTEAFF
TGTGCCAGCAGCTTAGGGATCGGGACTGAAGCTTTCTTT
>NA|TRBJ1-2|TRBV27|NA
CASSLLQGPGYTF
TGTGCCAGCAGTCTGCTACAGGGTCCTGGCTACACCTTC
>NA|TRBJ2-7|TRBV27|TRBD1
CASSLLTGPGYEQYF
TGTGCCAGCAGCCTCTTGACAGGGCCTGGGTACGAGCAGTACTTC
>NA|TRBJ1-2|TRBV19|NA
CASSFYQQGSDGYTF
TGTGCCAGTAGTTTTTACCAGCAGGGTTCGGATGGCTACACCTTC
>NA|TRBJ2-7|TRBV29-1|TRBD2
CSVEIPSGGASSEQYF
TGCAGCGTCGAGATCCCCAGCGGGGGGGCCTCCAGCGAGCAGTACTTC
>NA|TRBJ1-2|TRBV11-1|TRBD1
CASSPSTTGEDGYTF
TGTGCCAGCAGCCCATCCACCACAGGGGAGGATGGCTACACCTTC
>NA|TRBJ1-5|TRBV7-9|NA
CASSEPGQPQHF
TGTGCCAGCAGCGAACCCGGTCAGCCCCAGCATTTT
>NA|TRBJ2-1|TRBV11-3|NA
CASSQVGDNEQFF
TGTGCCAGCAGCCAAGTTGGGGACAATGAGCAGTTCTTC
>NA|TRBJ1-1|TRBV27|NA
CASISRSKGNTEAFF
TGTGCCAGCATCTCCCGAAGTAAGGGGAACACTGAAGCTTTCTTT
>NA|TRBJ1-1|TRBV6-5|NA
CASSYNGYTEAFF
TGTGCCAGCAGTTATAACGGGTACACTGAAGCTTTCTTT
>NA|TRBJ2-3|TRBV5-4|NA
CASSLEFDTQYF
TGTGCCAGCAGCTTGGAGTTTGATACGCAGTATTTT
>NA|TRBJ2-7|TRBV7-9|TRBD1
CASSLGTGVVEQYF
TGTGCCAGCAGCTTAGGGACAGGGGTAGTCGAGCAGTACTTC
>NA|TRBJ2-3|TRBV7-2|NA
CASSLGGAGDTQYF
TGTGCCAGCAGCCTCGGAGGGGCCGGGGATACGCAGTATTTT
>NA|TRBJ2-1|TRBV6-5|TRBD2
CASSSNSGENKGQFF
TGTGCCAGCAGCTCAAATAGCGGGGAGAATAAAGGTCAGTTCTTC
>NA|TRBJ1-1|TRBV7-8|NA
CASSLGQGILDTEAFF
TGTGCCAGCAGCTTAGGTCAGGGGATATTGGACACTGAAGCTTTCTTT
>NA|TRBJ2-7|TRBV7-8|TRBD2
CASSSTSGLPYEQYF
TGTGCCAGCAGCTCCACTAGCGGGTTGCCCTACGAGCAGTACTTC
>once|TRBJ2-3|TRBV7-6|NA
CASTDRPGPDTQYF
TGTGCCAGCACCGATCGACCCGGCCCAGATACGCAGTATTTT
>NA|TRBJ2-4|TRBV11-2|NA
CASSSRQENIQYF
TGTGCCAGCAGCTCTAGACAGGAAAACATTCAGTACTTC
>once|TRBJ2-1|TRBV19|TRBD2
CASSIAGTSGNEQFF
TGTGCCAGTAGTATCGCCGGGACTAGCGGCAATGAGCAGTTCTTC
>NA|TRBJ2-1|TRBV19|NA
CASSISSRGGYNEQFF
TGTGCCAGTAGTATTAGTTCTCGCGGAGGCTACAATGAGCAGTTCTTC
>NA|TRBJ2-1|TRBV11-3|NA
CASSFILRGGEQFF
TGTGCCAGCAGCTTCATCCTTAGGGGTGGTGAGCAGTTCTTC
>NA|TRBJ1-1|TRBV20-1|NA
CSVRGFEAFF
TGCAGTGTCAGGGGATTTGAAGCTTTCTTT
>NA|TRBJ1-5|TRBV5-1|NA
CASSLWGGNQPQHF
TGCGCCAGCAGCTTATGGGGGGGCAATCAGCCCCAGCATTTT
>NA|TRBJ2-3|TRBV7-3|TRBD2
CASSLIERGGTDTQYF
TGTGCCAGCAGCTTAATAGAGCGGGGGGGCACAGATACGCAGTATTTT
>NA|TRBJ1-1|TRBV9|NA
CASSPRGDTEAFF
TGTGCCAGCAGCCCCCGAGGGGACACTGAAGCTTTCTTT
>NA|TRBJ2-1|TRBV5-4|NA
CASSLAGRGLNEQFF
TGTGCCAGCAGCTTGGCCGGTAGGGGACTCAATGAGCAGTTCTTC
>once|TRBJ2-5|TRBV7-9|NA
CASSLAPGPWYQETQYF
TGTGCCAGCAGCTTAGCTCCGGGGCCTTGGTACCAAGAGACCCAGTACTTC
>once|TRBJ2-1|TRBV2|NA
CASSAGLHYNEQFF
TGTGCCAGCAGTGCGGGACTCCACTACAATGAGCAGTTCTTC
>NA|TRBJ1-2|TRBV19|TRBD1
CASSIFTGVSTYGYTF
TGTGCCAGTAGTATATTTACAGGGGTTTCCACCTATGGCTACACCTTC
>few|TRBJ2-2|TRBV5-1|TRBD2
CASSSGTRYTGELFF
TGCGCCAGCAGCTCCGGGACTAGGTACACCGGGGAGCTGTTTTTT
>NA|TRBJ2-3|TRBV28|NA
CASSLWGDRTDTQYF
TGTGCCAGCAGTTTATGGGGAGACCGCACAGATACGCAGTATTTT
>NA|TRBJ2-3|TRBV2|TRBD1
CANPGQITDTQYF
TGTGCCAACCCGGGACAGATCACAGATACGCAGTATTTT
>NA|TRBJ2-1|TRBV30|NA
CAWRGQNNEQFF
TGTGCCTGGAGAGGACAGAACAATGAGCAGTTCTTC
>NA|TRBJ1-1|TRBV7-9|NA
CASRPNSPLNTEAFF
TGTGCCAGCAGACCGAACTCCCCGTTGAACACTGAAGCTTTCTTT
>NA|TRBJ2-7|TRBV7-6|NA
CASSPPRSGTVEQYF
TGTGCCAGCAGCCCCCCTAGGTCCGGGACTGTCGAGCAGTACTTC